This entry describes one T cell receptor beta chain. Its antigen remains unidentified. The data were obtained in a study of cytomegalovirus exposure and HLA in healthy donors. General study results and limits: While the bulk of TCR sequences proved rare, some public TCRs turned up in many donors.

Sequencing used immunoSEQ multiplex PCR; TCRdb keeps in-frame clones, though not all of them. Of around 150,000 clones listed, about 90% are singletons. After removal of 5 bases from V and 6 bases from J, the junction contained 10 bases not matched to a gene. The CDR3 has 16 amino acids. CDR1 is SEHNR, CDR2 FQNEAQ, per germline (reference sequence). This sequence originates from a man aged 18 to 29 in good health and CMV-seropositive. The chain carries TRBV7-9 and TRBJ1-2; 12 nucleotides agree with TRBD1. Sequenced sample: PBMCs. The CDR3, as DNA: TGTGCCAGCAGCCCCCCCGGGACAGGGGGCGCAGATGGCTACACCTTC. Its translation is CASSPPGTGGADGYTF.